The subject of this entry is one TCR beta chain. Produced via immunoSEQ multiplex PCR; TCRdb's table is partial and in-frame only. This sample yields over 250,000 clones, of which 70% to 90% are seen a single time; around 0.8% belongs to the top ten. The data stem from a study of blood T cell repertoires in COVID-19. Study-wide context: T cells, B-cell-depleted T cells, or PBMCs supplied cDNA or gDNA.

The clonotype comes from a woman aged 30 to 39 with acute or convalescent COVID-19. Sequenced material: peripheral blood.

The CDR3 spells CASSLVGSGVDEQFF. The CDR3 nucleotides are TGTGCCAGCAGCTTAGTGGGCTCGGGGGTCGATGAGCAGTTCTTC. The V and J genes are TRBV7-2 and TRBJ2-1; D is possibly TRBD2 (6 bases). Looked up from germline, CDR1 is SGHTA and CDR2 is FQGNSA. The CDR3 length is 15 residues. Trimming removed 1 base at V and 8 bases at J, with 15 bases between. Full variable domain (missing parts from reference TRBV7-2 and TRBJ2-1): GAGVSQSPSNKVTEKGKDVELRCDPISGHTALYWYRQSLGQGLEFLIYFQGNSAPDKSGLPSDRFSAERTGGSVSTLTIQRTQQEDSAVYLCASSLVGSGVDEQFFGPGTRLTVL.